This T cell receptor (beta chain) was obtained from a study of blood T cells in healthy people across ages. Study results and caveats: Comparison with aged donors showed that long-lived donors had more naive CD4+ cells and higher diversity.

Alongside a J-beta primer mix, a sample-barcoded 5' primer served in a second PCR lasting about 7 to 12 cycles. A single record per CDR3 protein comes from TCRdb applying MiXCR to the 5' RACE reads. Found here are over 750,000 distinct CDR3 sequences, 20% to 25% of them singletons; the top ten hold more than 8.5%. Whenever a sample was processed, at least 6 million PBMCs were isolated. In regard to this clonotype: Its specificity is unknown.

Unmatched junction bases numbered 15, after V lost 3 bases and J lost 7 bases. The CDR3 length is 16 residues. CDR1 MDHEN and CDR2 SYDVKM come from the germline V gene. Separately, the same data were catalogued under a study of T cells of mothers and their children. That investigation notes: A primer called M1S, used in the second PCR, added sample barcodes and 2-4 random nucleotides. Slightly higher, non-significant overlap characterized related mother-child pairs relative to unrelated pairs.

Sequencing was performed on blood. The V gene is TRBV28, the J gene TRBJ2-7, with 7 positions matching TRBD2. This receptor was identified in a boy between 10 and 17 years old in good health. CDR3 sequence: CASSFSSGEGLWEQYF. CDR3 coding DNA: TGTGCCAGCAGTTTCTCCTCCGGGGAGGGCCTTTGGGAGCAGTACTTC.